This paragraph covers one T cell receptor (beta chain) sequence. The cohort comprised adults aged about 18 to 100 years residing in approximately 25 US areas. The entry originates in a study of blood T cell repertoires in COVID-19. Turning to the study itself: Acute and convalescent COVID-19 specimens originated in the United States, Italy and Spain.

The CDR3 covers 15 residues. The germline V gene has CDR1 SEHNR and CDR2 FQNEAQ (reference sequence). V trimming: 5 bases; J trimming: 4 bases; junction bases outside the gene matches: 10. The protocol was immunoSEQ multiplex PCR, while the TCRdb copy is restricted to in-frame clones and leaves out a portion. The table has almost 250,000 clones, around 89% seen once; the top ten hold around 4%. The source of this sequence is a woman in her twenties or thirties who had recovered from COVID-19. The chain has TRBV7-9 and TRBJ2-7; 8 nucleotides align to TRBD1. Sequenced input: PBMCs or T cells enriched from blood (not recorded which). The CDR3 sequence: CASSNYRDRLYEQYF. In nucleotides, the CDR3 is TGTGCCAGCAGCAATTATAGGGACAGGTTGTACGAGCAGTACTTC.